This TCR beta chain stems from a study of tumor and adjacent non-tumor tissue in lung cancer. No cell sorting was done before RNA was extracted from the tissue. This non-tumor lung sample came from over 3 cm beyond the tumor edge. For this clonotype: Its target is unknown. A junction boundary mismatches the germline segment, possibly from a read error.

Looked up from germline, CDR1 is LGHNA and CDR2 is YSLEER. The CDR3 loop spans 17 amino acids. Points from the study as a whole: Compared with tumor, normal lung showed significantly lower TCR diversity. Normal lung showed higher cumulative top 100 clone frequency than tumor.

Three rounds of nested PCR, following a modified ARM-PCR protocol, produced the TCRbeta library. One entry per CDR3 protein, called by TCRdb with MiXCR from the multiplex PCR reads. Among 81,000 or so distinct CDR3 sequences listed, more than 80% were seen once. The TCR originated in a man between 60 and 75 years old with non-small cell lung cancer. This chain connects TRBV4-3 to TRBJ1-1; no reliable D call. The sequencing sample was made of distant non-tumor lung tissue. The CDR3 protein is CASGQGVPGSSGAEAFF. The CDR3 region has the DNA TGCGCCAGCGGCCAAGGCGTTCCGGGCAGTTCGGGCGCTGAAGCTTTCTTT.